One sample yielded the 11 T cell receptor beta chains listed below, sequenced in a study of cytomegalovirus exposure and HLA in healthy donors. This PCR relied on a set of 60 Vbeta primers and 13 Jbeta primers. Clones were read by immunoSEQ multiplex PCR, and TCRdb kept only the in-frame ones, dropping some. The top ten hold about 3.1% of the sample, which has 200,000 to 250,000 clones, roughly 80% seen once. What was sequenced was PBMCs. The receptor source for this set is a man in his thirties or forties in good health and CMV-seronegative.

V usage is TRBV7-8 and J usage is TRBJ1-6, with no clear D. The length of the CDR3 is 15 residues. V lost 1 base, J lost 6 bases, and 10 bases lay in between. CDR1 SGHVS and CDR2 FQNEAQ come from the germline V gene. Written as DNA, the CDR3 is TGTGCCAGCAGCTTAGACGGTTCGGGTAATTCACCCCTCCACTTT. Protein product: CASSLDGSGNSPLHF.

V gene TRBV5-1 combines with J gene TRBJ2-1, with 8 positions matching TRBD2. Per the germline V gene, CDR1 is SGHRS and CDR2 is YFSETQ. The CDR3 contains 17 residues. V gave up 3 bases and J gave up 4 bases; unmatched junction bases: 12. For the CDR3, the DNA is TGCGCCAGCAGCTCAAGCCTTGTCGGGGGGGGATACAATGAGCAGTTCTTC. Its translation: CASSSSLVGGGYNEQFF.

The V call is TRBV28, the J call TRBJ1-2, with 10 bases identical to TRBD1. CDR3 length: 16 amino acids. Trimming at V came to 3 bases and at J to 4 bases, leaving 8 bases not matched to a gene. The germline V gene encodes CDR1 MDHEN and CDR2 SYDVKM. CDR3 region: CASSFLGQGVGYGYTF. In DNA form, the CDR3 reads TGTGCCAGCAGTTTCCTAGGACAGGGGGTGGGCTATGGCTACACCTTC.

The CDR3 sequence: CATGTSGGNYNEQFF. CDR3 nucleotides: TGTGCCACCGGGACTAGCGGGGGGAACTACAATGAGCAGTTCTTC. The chain links TRBV15 to TRBJ2-1; 15 nucleotides agree with TRBD2. Germline values: CDR1 LNHNV, CDR2 YYDKDF (reference sequence). The CDR3 contains 15 residues. The junction had 2 bases not matched to a gene; V was cut back by 8 bases and J by 3 bases.

To note about this clone: The junction departs from the called germline gene at one end, perhaps through a read error. The V call is TRBV5-1, the J call TRBJ2-6; 7 nucleotides line up with TRBD1. The CDR3 runs 18 residues. Germline values: CDR1 SGHRS, CDR2 YFSETQ. The CDR3 reads CASSPDRSGPSGASVLTF. The CDR3 DNA is TGCGCCAGCAGCCCGGACAGGTCCGGGCCCTCTGGGGCCAGCGTCCTGACTTTC.

A few counts support this clone. The rearrangement joins TRBV29-1 to TRBJ1-4; unclear D gene. The germline gives CDR1 SQVTM, CDR2 ANQGSEA. The CDR3 covers 12 residues. V was trimmed by 6 bases and J by 4 bases, leaving 9 bases between them. CDR3 nucleotide sequence: TGCAGCGTGGCCCCGGGTAATGAAAAACTGTTTTTT. It codes for CSVAPGNEKLFF.

Judged by abundance, this clone is medium-sized. This chain connects TRBV2 to TRBJ2-2; D gene uncertain. Germline V gives CDR1 SNHLY, CDR2 FYNNEI. V lost 7 bases to trimming and J lost 5 bases, with 11 bases between them. CDR3 length: 13 amino acids. The chain's CDR3 is CASTKSVTGELFF. In nucleotides, the CDR3 is TGTGCCAGCACCAAGTCGGTGACCGGGGAGCTGTTTTTT.

The sample holds one count of this clone. J is TRBJ2-5 and V is TRBV6-4; D perhaps matches TRBD1 (5 bases). Trimming pared 10 bases from V and 1 base from J, leaving 13 bases between. The CDR3 has 13 residues. Germline lookup yields CDR1 MRHNA and CDR2 SNTAGT. CDR3 nucleotide sequence: TGTGCCACCCAGGGAAGGGCCCAAGAGACCCAGTACTTC. Protein: CATQGRAQETQYF.

The V gene is TRBV28, the J gene TRBJ1-5; D remains ambiguous. Per the germline V gene, CDR1 is MDHEN and CDR2 is SYDVKM. The germline V and J ends were trimmed by 2 bases and 3 bases, with 14 bases remaining between them. CDR3 length: 16 amino acids. CDR3 amino acids: CASSLRQVTVNQPQHF. The CDR3 DNA follows: TGTGCCAGCAGTTTACGGCAGGTGACCGTCAATCAGCCCCAGCATTTT.

The chain recombines TRBV27 with TRBJ1-4; no definite D call. V was trimmed by 5 bases and J by 0 bases, leaving 10 bases between them. Germline V gives CDR1 MNHEY, CDR2 SMNVEV (reference sequence). The CDR3 is 15 residues long. CDR3: CASSTRTATNEKLFF. The CDR3 nucleotides are TGTGCCAGCAGTACTCGGACTGCAACTAATGAAAAACTGTTTTTT.

The chain is built from TRBV9 and TRBJ1-1, with 7 bases lining up with TRBD1. The V gene's germline CDR1 is SGDLS and CDR2 YYNGEE. This CDR3 spans 13 amino acids. V shed 4 bases, J shed 5 bases, and the junction held 5 bases outside the gene matches. For the CDR3, the DNA is TGTGCCAGCAGCTTTACGGACAGGACTGAAGCTTTCTTT. This translates into CASSFTDRTEAFF.